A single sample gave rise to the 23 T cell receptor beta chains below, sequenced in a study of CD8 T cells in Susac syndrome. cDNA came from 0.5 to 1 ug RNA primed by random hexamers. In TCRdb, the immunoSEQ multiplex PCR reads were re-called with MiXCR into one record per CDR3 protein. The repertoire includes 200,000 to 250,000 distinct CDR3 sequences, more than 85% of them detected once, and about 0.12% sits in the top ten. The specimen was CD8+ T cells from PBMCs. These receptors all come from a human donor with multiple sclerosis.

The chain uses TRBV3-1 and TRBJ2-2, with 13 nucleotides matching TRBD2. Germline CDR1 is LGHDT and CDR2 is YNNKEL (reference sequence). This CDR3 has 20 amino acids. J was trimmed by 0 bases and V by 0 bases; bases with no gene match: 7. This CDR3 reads CASSQEILAGGPANTGELFF. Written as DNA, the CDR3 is TGTGCCAGCAGCCAAGAAATACTAGCGGGAGGGCCTGCGAACACCGGGGAGCTGTTTTTT.

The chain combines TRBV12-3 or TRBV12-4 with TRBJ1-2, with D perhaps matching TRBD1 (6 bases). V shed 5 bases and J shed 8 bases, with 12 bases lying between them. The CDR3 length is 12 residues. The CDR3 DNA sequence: TGTGCCAGCAGTCCCGAGGGGGAAGGCTACACCTTC. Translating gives CASSPEGEGYTF.

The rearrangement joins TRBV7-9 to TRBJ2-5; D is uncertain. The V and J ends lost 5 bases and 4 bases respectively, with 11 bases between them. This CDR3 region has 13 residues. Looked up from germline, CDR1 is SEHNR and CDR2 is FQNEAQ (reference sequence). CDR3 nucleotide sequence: TGTGCCAGCAGCCCCACCCCGGCAGAGACCCAGTACTTC. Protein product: CASSPTPAETQYF.

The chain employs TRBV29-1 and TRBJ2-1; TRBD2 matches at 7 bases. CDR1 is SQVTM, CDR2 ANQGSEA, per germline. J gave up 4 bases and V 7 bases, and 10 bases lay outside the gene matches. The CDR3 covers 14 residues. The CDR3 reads CSGGVGGRYNEQFF. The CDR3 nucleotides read TGCAGCGGGGGAGTGGGGGGGAGATACAATGAGCAGTTCTTC.

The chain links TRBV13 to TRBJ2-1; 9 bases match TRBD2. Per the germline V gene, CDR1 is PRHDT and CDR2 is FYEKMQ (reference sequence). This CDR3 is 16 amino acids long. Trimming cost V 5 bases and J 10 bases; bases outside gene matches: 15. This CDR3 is CASSPTREAGGIEQFF. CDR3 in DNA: TGTGCCAGCAGCCCCACCCGTGAAGCGGGGGGTATCGAGCAGTTCTTC.

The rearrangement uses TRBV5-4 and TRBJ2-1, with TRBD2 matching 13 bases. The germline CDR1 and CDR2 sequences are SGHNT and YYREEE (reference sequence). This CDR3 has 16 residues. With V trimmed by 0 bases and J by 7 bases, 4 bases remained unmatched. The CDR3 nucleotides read TGTGCCAGCAGCTTGGGGATACTAGCGGGAGGGAATGAGCAGTTCTTC. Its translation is CASSLGILAGGNEQFF.

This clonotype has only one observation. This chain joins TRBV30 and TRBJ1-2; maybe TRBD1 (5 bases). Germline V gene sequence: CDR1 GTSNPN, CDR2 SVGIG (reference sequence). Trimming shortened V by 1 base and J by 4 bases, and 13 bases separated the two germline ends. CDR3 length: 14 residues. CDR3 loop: CAWSERDLGYGYTF. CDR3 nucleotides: TGTGCCTGGAGTGAGCGGGACCTCGGCTATGGCTACACCTTC. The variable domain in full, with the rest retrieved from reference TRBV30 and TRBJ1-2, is SQTIHQWPATLVQPVGSPLSLECTVEGTSNPNLYWYRQAAGRGLQLLFYSVGIGQISSEVPQNLSASRPQDRQFILSSKKLLLSDSGFYLCAWSERDLGYGYTFGSGTRLTVV.

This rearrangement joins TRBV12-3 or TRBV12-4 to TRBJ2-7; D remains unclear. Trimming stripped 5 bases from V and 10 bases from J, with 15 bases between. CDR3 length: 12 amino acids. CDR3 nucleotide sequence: TGTGCCAGCAGTGCCCCTCTTGGCAGTCAGTACTTC. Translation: CASSAPLGSQYF.

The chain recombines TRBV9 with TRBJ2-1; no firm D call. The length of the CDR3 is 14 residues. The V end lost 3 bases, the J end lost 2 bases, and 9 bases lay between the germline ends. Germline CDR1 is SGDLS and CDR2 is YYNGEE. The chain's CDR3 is CASSGGLTYNEQFF. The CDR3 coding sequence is TGTGCCAGCAGCGGGGGATTGACCTACAATGAGCAGTTCTTC.

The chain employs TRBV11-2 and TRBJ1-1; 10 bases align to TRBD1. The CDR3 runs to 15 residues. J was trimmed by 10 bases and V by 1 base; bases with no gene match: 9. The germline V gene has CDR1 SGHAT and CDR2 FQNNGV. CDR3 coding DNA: TGTGCCAGCAGCTTAGTAAAGACAGGGGGCGAAGGAGCTTTCTTT. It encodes CASSLVKTGGEGAFF.

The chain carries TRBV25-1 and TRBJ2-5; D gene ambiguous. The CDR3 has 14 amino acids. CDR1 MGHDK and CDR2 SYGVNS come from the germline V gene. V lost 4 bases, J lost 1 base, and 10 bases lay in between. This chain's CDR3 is CASSARRTQETQYF. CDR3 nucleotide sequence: TGTGCCAGCAGTGCTCGCAGGACCCAAGAGACCCAGTACTTC. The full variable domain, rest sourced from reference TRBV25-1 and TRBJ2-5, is EADIYQTPRYLVIGTGKKITLECSQTMGHDKMYWYQQDPGMELHLIHYSYGVNSTEKGDLSSESTVSRIRTEHFPLTLESARPSHTSQYLCASSARRTQETQYFGPGTRLLVL.

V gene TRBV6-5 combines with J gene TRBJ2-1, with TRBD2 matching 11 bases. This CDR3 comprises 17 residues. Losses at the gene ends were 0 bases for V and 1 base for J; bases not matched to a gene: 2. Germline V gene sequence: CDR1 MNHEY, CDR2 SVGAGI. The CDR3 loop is CASSYSGLAVSYNEQFF. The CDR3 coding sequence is TGTGCCAGCAGTTACTCGGGACTAGCGGTTTCCTACAATGAGCAGTTCTTC.

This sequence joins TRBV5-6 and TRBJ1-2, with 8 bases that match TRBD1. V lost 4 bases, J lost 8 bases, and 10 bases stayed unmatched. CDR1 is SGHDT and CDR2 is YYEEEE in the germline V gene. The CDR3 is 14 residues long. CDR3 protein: CASSPGGVSGGYTF. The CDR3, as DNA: TGTGCCAGCAGCCCAGGGGGCGTATCGGGAGGCTACACCTTC.

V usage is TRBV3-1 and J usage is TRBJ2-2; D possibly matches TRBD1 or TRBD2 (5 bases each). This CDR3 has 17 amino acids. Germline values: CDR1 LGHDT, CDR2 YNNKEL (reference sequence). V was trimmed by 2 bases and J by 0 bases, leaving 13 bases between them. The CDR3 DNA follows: TGTGCCAGCAGCCAACATTTCCCGGGACCGAACACCGGGGAGCTGTTTTTT. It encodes CASSQHFPGPNTGELFF.

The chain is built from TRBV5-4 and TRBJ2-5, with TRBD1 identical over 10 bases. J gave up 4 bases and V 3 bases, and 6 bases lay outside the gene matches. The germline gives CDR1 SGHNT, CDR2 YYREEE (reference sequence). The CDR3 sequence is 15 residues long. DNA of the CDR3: TGTGCCAGCAGCTATCCGGGACAGGGGATAGAGACCCAGTACTTC. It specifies CASSYPGQGIETQYF.

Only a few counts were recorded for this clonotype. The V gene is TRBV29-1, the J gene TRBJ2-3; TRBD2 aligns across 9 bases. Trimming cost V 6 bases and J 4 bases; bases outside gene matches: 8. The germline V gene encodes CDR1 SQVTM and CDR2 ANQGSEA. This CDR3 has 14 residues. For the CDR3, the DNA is TGCAGCGTCCTATGGAGCGGGGGGTCAGATACGCAGTATTTT. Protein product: CSVLWSGGSDTQYF.

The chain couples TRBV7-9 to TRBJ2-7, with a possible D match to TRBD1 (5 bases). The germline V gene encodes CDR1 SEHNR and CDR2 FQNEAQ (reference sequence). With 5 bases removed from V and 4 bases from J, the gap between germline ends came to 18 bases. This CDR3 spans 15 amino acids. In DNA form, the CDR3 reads TGTGCCAGCAGCCCAGGAGCAGGGCCAGCGTACGAGCAGTACTTC. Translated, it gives CASSPGAGPAYEQYF. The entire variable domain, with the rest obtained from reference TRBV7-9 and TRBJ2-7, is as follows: DTGVSQNPRHKITKRGQNVTFRCDPISEHNRLYWYRQTLGQGPEFLTYFQNEAQLEKSRLLSDRFSAERPKGSFSTLEIQRTEQGDSAMYLCASSPGAGPAYEQYFGPGTRLTVT.

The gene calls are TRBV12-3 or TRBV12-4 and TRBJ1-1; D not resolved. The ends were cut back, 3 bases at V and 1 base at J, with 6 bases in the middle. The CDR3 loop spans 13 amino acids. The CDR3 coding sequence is TGTGCCAGCAGTTTCACCTCGAACACTGAAGCTTTCTTT. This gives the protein CASSFTSNTEAFF.

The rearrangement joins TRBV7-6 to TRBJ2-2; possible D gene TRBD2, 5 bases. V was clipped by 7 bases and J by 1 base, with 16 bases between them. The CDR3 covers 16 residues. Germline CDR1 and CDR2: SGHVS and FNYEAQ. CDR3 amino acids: CASTAVGGLNTGELFF. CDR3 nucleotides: TGTGCCAGCACAGCCGTTGGCGGGTTGAACACCGGGGAGCTGTTTTTT.

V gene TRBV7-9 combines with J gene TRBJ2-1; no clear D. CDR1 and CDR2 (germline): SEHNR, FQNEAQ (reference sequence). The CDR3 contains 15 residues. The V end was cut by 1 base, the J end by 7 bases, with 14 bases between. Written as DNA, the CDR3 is TGTGCCAGCAGCTTAGTTCGGAGCAAAGGGAATGAGCAGTTCTTC. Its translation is CASSLVRSKGNEQFF.

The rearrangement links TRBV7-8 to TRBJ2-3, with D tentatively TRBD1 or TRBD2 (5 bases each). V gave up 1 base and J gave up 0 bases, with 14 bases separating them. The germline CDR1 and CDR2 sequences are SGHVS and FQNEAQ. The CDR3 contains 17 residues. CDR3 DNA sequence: TGTGCCAGCAGCTTAGGGGGCGGGCACTTTAGCACAGATACGCAGTATTTT. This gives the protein CASSLGGGHFSTDTQYF.

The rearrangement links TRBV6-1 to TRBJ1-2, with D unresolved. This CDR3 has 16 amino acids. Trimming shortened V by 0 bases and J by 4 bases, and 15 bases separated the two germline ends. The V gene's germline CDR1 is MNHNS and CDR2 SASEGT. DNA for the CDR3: TGTGCCAGCAGTGAAGCGGTGGGCAGCCTCTTCTATGGCTACACCTTC. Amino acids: CASSEAVGSLFYGYTF.

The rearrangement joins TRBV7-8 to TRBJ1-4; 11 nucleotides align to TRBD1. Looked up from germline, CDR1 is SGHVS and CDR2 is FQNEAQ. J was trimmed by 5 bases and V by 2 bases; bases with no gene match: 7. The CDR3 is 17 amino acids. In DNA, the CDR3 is TGTGCCAGCAGCTTATATCCGGGACAGGGGGACAATGAAAAACTGTTTTTT. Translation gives CASSLYPGQGDNEKLFF.